The clone carrying this T cell receptor (beta chain) was found a few times. Library preparation (for TCRbeta) was performed with unique molecular identifiers. TCRdb reprocessed the PCR reads with MiXCR, giving one entry per CDR3 protein. The table includes about 610,000 distinct CDR3 sequences, about 10% detected once. V was trimmed by 2 bases and J by 0 bases, leaving 11 bases between them. There are 16 residues in the CDR3. Per the germline V gene, CDR1 is KGHSH and CDR2 is LQKENI. This sample was taken from a study of T-cell reconstitution after alpha-beta-depleted transplantation in children. This TCR came from a human donor who donated a stem cell graft to a child with acute myeloid leukemia. The starting material was PBMCs from the stem cell graft donor, obtained from the stem cell graft. V is TRBV18 and J is TRBJ1-5, with D maybe TRBD1 (5 bases). CDR3 sequence reads: CASSPVAGSSNQPQHF. The CDR3 coding sequence is TGTGCCAGCTCACCAGTAGCAGGGTCTAGCAATCAGCCCCAGCATTTT.